The sample holds one count of the clone carrying this TCR beta chain. CDR3 size: 15 residues. CDR1 and CDR2 (germline): DFQATT, SNEGSKA (reference sequence). Unmatched junction bases numbered 8, after V lost 3 bases and J lost 3 bases. The record originates from a study of control samples from healthy donors and cancer patients. Sequencing was performed with immunoSEQ multiplex PCR; in TCRdb, only in-frame clones are kept and a portion is missing. The sample lists 400,000 to 500,000 clones; 90% were seen once. This receptor was taken from a man between 40 and 49 years old with head and neck cancer. Input material: PBMCs. The chain is built from TRBV20-1 and TRBJ2-3; 8 nucleotides agree with TRBD2. In DNA form, the CDR3 reads TGCAGTGCTAGTTACGGGGGGGCTTTGACAGATACGCAGTATTTT. Translating it yields CSASYGGALTDTQYF.